This entry features one TCR beta chain sequence. No antigen is known for it. This PCR relied on a set of 60 Vbeta primers and 13 Jbeta primers. Assay: immunoSEQ multiplex PCR; the TCRdb copy retains only in-frame clones and omits some. The sample consists of some 180,000 clones, around 77% of them appearing once. This sample was included in a study of cytomegalovirus exposure and HLA in healthy donors. Study-wide background: Roughly 80% of around 390 genotyped donors fell in the Caucasian-associated ancestry cluster.

The V gene end was trimmed by 5 bases and the J gene end by 9 bases; junction bases not matched to a gene: 15. Germline CDR1 reads MGHRA; CDR2 reads YSYEKL. This CDR3 is 15 amino acids long. General study points: In a later analysis, TCR beta V- and J-gene trimming showed a link to a missense DCLRE1C variant. Most TCR sequences showed up rarely, but some public TCRs showed up in many donors.

This receptor was identified in a woman in her 30s in good health and CMV-seronegative. The gene calls are TRBV4-1 and TRBJ2-5, with 7 bases fitting TRBD1. Sequenced sample: PBMCs. The CDR3 sequence is CASSEGADPGVAQYF. For the CDR3, the DNA is TGCGCCAGCAGCGAGGGGGCGGACCCAGGTGTTGCCCAGTACTTC.